The 28 T cell receptor beta chains presented below share a single source sample, sequenced in a study of identifying expanded T cells in peripheral blood. This table comes from immunoSEQ multiplex PCR, and its TCRdb copy is limited to in-frame clones, with some not included. This sample carries approximately 85,000 clones, 84% of them seen once, and the ten largest clones take approximately 18%. The source material was blood. The receptors shown here come from a person aged 18-70 years in good health.

The chain couples TRBV18 to TRBJ1-4; the match to TRBD1 covers 7 bases. The CDR3 spans 15 residues. The V segment lost 3 bases and the J segment 5 bases; nucleotides outside the gene matches: 6. Germline lookup yields CDR1 KGHSH and CDR2 LQKENI. The CDR3 DNA reads TGTGCCAGCTCACCTCAGGGGGACTGGAATGAAAAACTGTTTTTT. Amino acids: CASSPQGDWNEKLFF.

The CDR3: CSVFDGRMEKLFF. The CDR3 DNA sequence: TGCAGCGTCTTTGATGGTCGGATGGAAAAACTGTTTTTT. The rearrangement links TRBV29-1 to TRBJ1-4, with D unresolved. The germline gives CDR1 SQVTM, CDR2 ANQGSEA. This CDR3 comprises 13 residues. Trimming stripped 6 bases from V and 8 bases from J, with 16 bases between.

The V call is TRBV6-1, the J call TRBJ2-4; 7 nucleotides match TRBD2. Trimming removed 6 bases from V and 5 bases from J; junction bases left unmatched: 7. The CDR3 length is 14 residues. Germline lookup yields CDR1 MNHNS and CDR2 SASEGT. The CDR3 DNA sequence: TGTGCCAGCAGGGGGGGGACGGAACAAAACATTCAGTACTTC. Its protein is CASRGGTEQNIQYF.

The chain has TRBV4-2 and TRBJ2-3; D is ambiguous. The CDR3 sequence is 13 residues long. CDR1 is LGHNA and CDR2 is YNFKEQ in the germline V gene. V was trimmed by 4 bases and J by 6 bases, leaving 11 bases between them. The CDR3 DNA reads as TGTGCCAGCAGCCGATATACAGTCGATACGCAGTATTTT. This codes for CASSRYTVDTQYF.

This chain links TRBV28 with TRBJ1-5; perhaps TRBD1 as D (5 bases). The germline CDR1 and CDR2 sequences are MDHEN and SYDVKM. Trimming left V 3 bases short and J 7 bases short, with 13 bases between. There are 14 residues in the CDR3. The chain's CDR3 is CASSLMGEGQPQHF. Here the CDR3 DNA reads TGTGCCAGCAGTTTGATGGGGGAAGGGCAGCCCCAGCATTTT.

The genes are TRBV18 and TRBJ2-3; TRBD1 aligns across 9 bases. Trimming cost V 6 bases and J 4 bases; bases outside gene matches: 5. The CDR3 has 14 residues. The germline V gene encodes CDR1 KGHSH and CDR2 LQKENI. The CDR3 bases are TGTGCCAGCTCCGGACAGGGGTCGGCAGATACGCAGTATTTT. Protein sequence: CASSGQGSADTQYF.

This clone has a single count. This rearrangement joins TRBV4-2 to TRBJ2-5; 7 bases match TRBD2. V gave up 0 bases and J gave up 1 base; unmatched junction bases: 5. CDR3 size: 16 residues. Germline loops: CDR1 LGHNA, CDR2 YNFKEQ. Written as DNA, the CDR3 is TGTGCCAGCAGCCAAGAGTTACTAGCGACCCAAGAGACCCAGTACTTC. It yields the protein CASSQELLATQETQYF.

The chain combines TRBV19 with TRBJ1-2, with 8 bases identical to TRBD1. V was clipped by 5 bases and J by 4 bases; unmatched bases: 6. Germline CDR1 is LNHDA and CDR2 is SQIVND (reference sequence). The CDR3 is 14 amino acids. Here the CDR3 DNA reads TGTGCCAGTAGTGTACAGGGGGATGTCTATGGCTACACCTTC. It specifies CASSVQGDVYGYTF.

The CDR3, as DNA: TGTGCCAGCAGTTACGGGGCAGGGGGCACTGAAGCTTTCTTT. This translates into CASSYGAGGTEAFF. This chain connects TRBV6-5 to TRBJ1-1, with 7 bases that match TRBD1. Looked up from germline, CDR1 is MNHEY and CDR2 is SVGAGI. The CDR3 length is 14 residues. With 2 bases clipped from V and 4 bases from J, the junction kept 4 bases outside the gene matches.

The chain carries TRBV7-3 and TRBJ2-5; possibly TRBD1 for D (7 bases). The CDR3 runs to 15 residues. Germline V CDR1 and CDR2: SGHTA, FQGTGA. Between the trimmed V and J ends, which lost 5 bases and 4 bases, there was a span of 17 bases. The CDR3 protein is CASSPGDSMAETQYF. In DNA, the CDR3 is TGTGCCAGCAGCCCGGGGGACAGCATGGCAGAGACCCAGTACTTC.

The chain joins TRBV7-8 to TRBJ2-3, with 7 nucleotides matching TRBD2. CDR3 length: 17 residues. Per germline, CDR1 SGHVS and CDR2 FQNEAQ. V was pared by 5 bases and J by 0 bases, with 11 bases of the junction left unmatched. The CDR3 DNA follows: TGTGCCAGCAGCCTCCTCGGGGGAGGGCCGAGCACAGATACGCAGTATTTT. It translates to CASSLLGGGPSTDTQYF. The full variable domain, its missing parts supplied by reference TRBV7-8 and TRBJ2-3, is GAGVSQSPRYKVAKRGQDVALRCDPISGHVSLFWYQQALGQGPEFLTYFQNEAQLDKSGLPSDRFFAERPEGSVSTLKIQRTQQEDSAVYLCASSLLGGGPSTDTQYFGPGTRLTVL.

The rearrangement joins TRBV6-1 to TRBJ2-5; D not certain. Germline values: CDR1 MNHNS, CDR2 SASEGT. CDR3 length equals 11 residues. Trimming shortened V by 6 bases and J by 4 bases, and 6 bases separated the two germline ends. The chain's CDR3 is CASSLRETQYF. As DNA, the CDR3 is TGTGCCAGCAGCTTACGAGAGACCCAGTACTTC.

The CDR3 bases are TGTGCCAGCAGCTTGTTACGGGGCCAAGAGACCCAGTACTTC. Translating gives CASSLLRGQETQYF. V gene TRBV7-9 combines with J gene TRBJ2-5; possibly TRBD2 for D (5 bases). This CDR3 is 14 amino acids long. V lost 3 bases and J 1 base, leaving 9 bases between the germline ends. Germline V gene sequence: CDR1 SEHNR, CDR2 FQNEAQ (reference sequence).

The chain joins TRBV2 to TRBJ2-7; 9 bases match TRBD2. This CDR3 spans 15 amino acids. The trim removed 7 bases at V and 3 bases at J, leaving 10 bases unmatched. The germline V gene encodes CDR1 SNHLY and CDR2 FYNNEI. The CDR3 spells CASIGGTSWNYEQYF. DNA for the CDR3: TGTGCCAGCATAGGAGGGACTAGCTGGAACTACGAGCAGTACTTC.

V gene TRBV6-4 combines with J gene TRBJ2-3; TRBD2 is a possible D gene (6 bases). The V gene lost 2 bases and the J gene lost 4 bases, with 10 bases spanning the gap. The CDR3 covers 14 residues. Germline CDR1 MRHNA, CDR2 SNTAGT. CDR3 bases: TGTGCCAGCAGTGACCTCGGAGGGTCAGATACGCAGTATTTT. This encodes CASSDLGGSDTQYF.

The chain uses TRBV11-3 and TRBJ1-3; TRBD1 matches 7 bases. Trimming took 5 bases from V and 4 from J; bases not matched to a gene: 2. This CDR3 has 13 amino acids. Germline V gives CDR1 SGHNT, CDR2 YENEEA. The CDR3 is CASSPGQGNTIYF. The CDR3 DNA follows: TGTGCCAGCAGCCCGGGACAGGGAAACACCATATATTTT.

The CDR3 sequence is CASRGQNNQPQHF. CDR3 in DNA: TGTGCCAGCAGAGGGCAGAACAATCAGCCCCAGCATTTT. The chain joins TRBV7-2 to TRBJ1-5; D gene ambiguous. CDR1 is SGHTA, CDR2 FQGNSA, per germline. V dropped 6 bases and J dropped 3 bases, with 9 bases sitting between them. This CDR3 region has 13 residues. The whole variable domain, remainder taken from reference TRBV7-2 and TRBJ1-5, is GAGVSQSPSNKVTEKGKDVELRCDPISGHTALYWYRQSLGQGLEFLIYFQGNSAPDKSGLPSDRFSAERTGGSVSTLTIQRTQQEDSAVYLCASRGQNNQPQHFGDGTRLSIL.

The rearrangement joins TRBV4-2 to TRBJ2-7; D is unclear. This CDR3 contains 12 residues. V lost 1 base and J lost 6, with 7 bases in between. The germline V gene has CDR1 LGHNA and CDR2 YNFKEQ. CDR3 residues: CASSQGSLEQYF. The DNA for the CDR3 is TGTGCCAGCAGCCAAGGTTCCCTCGAGCAGTACTTC.

The chain couples TRBV4-1 to TRBJ2-5; 10 positions match TRBD1. V was pared by 1 base and J by 5 bases, with 10 bases of the junction left unmatched. Germline lookup yields CDR1 MGHRA and CDR2 YSYEKL. The CDR3 is 17 residues long. CDR3 bases: TGCGCCAGCAGCCAAGGACAGGGGGCTCTGTCCGGGGAGACCCAGTACTTC. It encodes CASSQGQGALSGETQYF.

The V gene is TRBV6-4, the J gene TRBJ1-1; D unclear. Deletions cut 6 bases from V and 6 bases from J, with 14 bases between. Looked up from germline, CDR1 is MRHNA and CDR2 is SNTAGT. The length of the CDR3 is 13 residues. Here the CDR3 DNA reads TGTGCCAGCAGGGAATCCTGGAGGGCTGAAGCTTTCTTT. Amino acids: CASRESWRAEAFF.

The V gene is TRBV30, the J gene TRBJ1-2; possibly TRBD1 for D (5 bases). In germline, CDR1 is GTSNPN, CDR2 SVGIG (reference sequence). V was clipped by 0 bases and J by 8 bases, with 13 bases between them. The CDR3 spans 13 residues. The CDR3 nucleotides read TGTGCCTGGAGTGTAGGGCAGGGAGGGGGCTACACCTTC. As protein: CAWSVGQGGGYTF.

The chain links TRBV18 to TRBJ2-2, with D perhaps given as TRBD1 or TRBD2 (5 bases each). Germline V gene lookup returns CDR1 KGHSH and CDR2 LQKENI. CDR3 length: 16 amino acids. V lost 3 bases and J lost 6, with 17 bases in between. The CDR3 DNA reads TGTGCCAGCTCACCCTCCGGGACCCGCGGATCCGGGGAGCTGTTTTTT. It specifies CASSPSGTRGSGELFF.

CDR3 protein: CASSLNPAGATGELFF. The CDR3 nucleotides read TGTGCCAGCAGCTTAAATCCAGCGGGAGCCACCGGGGAGCTGTTTTTT. The V gene is TRBV7-2, the J gene TRBJ2-2; 8 bases agree with TRBD2. The germline gives CDR1 SGHTA, CDR2 FQGNSA. V was pared by 2 bases and J by 4 bases, with 6 bases of the junction left unmatched. The CDR3 contains 16 residues.

This sequence joins TRBV7-9 and TRBJ1-3, with 7 bases aligning to TRBD1. From germline, CDR1 is SEHNR and CDR2 FQNEAQ (reference sequence). This CDR3 has 18 residues. J was trimmed by 0 bases and V by 5 bases; bases with no gene match: 13. The CDR3 DNA reads TGTGCCAGCAGCGTAGAACGGACAGGCCTAAACTCTGGAAACACCATATATTTT. Residues: CASSVERTGLNSGNTIYF.

The gene calls are TRBV9 and TRBJ2-7; 15 bases align to TRBD2. The length of the CDR3 is 15 residues. From germline, CDR1 is SGDLS and CDR2 YYNGEE. V lost 2 bases, J lost 7 bases, and 4 bases stayed unmatched. The CDR3 DNA follows: TGTGCCAGCAGCGTGGGGACTAGCGGGAGGCAAGAGCAGTACTTC. Amino acid sequence: CASSVGTSGRQEQYF.

V usage is TRBV7-9 and J usage is TRBJ2-7; 9 bases are shared with TRBD1. This CDR3 spans 15 amino acids. Germline trimming cut 6 bases from V and 2 bases from J; bases unmatched to any gene: 8. From germline, CDR1 is SEHNR and CDR2 FQNEAQ (reference sequence). This chain's CDR3 is CASRPKGQGTYEQYF. The CDR3 nucleotides read TGTGCCAGCAGACCTAAGGGACAGGGAACCTACGAGCAGTACTTC.

V is TRBV6-6 and J is TRBJ2-4, with D unresolved. The CDR3 contains 11 residues. Germline CDR1 is MNHNY and CDR2 is SVGAGI (reference sequence). V gave up 2 bases and J gave up 5 bases, with 1 base separating them. The CDR3 region is CASSYENIQYF. CDR3 bases: TGTGCCAGCAGTTACGAAAACATTCAGTACTTC.

This chain links TRBV2 with TRBJ2-7, with D possibly matching TRBD1 (5 bases). Germline CDR1 and CDR2: SNHLY and FYNNEI. V was pared by 5 bases and J by 3 bases, with 11 bases between. There are 13 residues in the CDR3. The CDR3 DNA follows: TGTGCCAGCAGTCAGAGAGACAGCTACGAGCAGTACTTC. This translates into CASSQRDSYEQYF.